Following are 29 T cell receptor beta chains from one sample sequenced in a study of blood T cells in healthy people across ages. A second PCR of 7 to 11 cycles used a sample-barcoded 5' primer and a J-beta primer mix. TCRdb recomputed calls from the 5' RACE reads with MiXCR, one row per CDR3 protein. The table shows roughly 790,000 distinct CDR3 sequences, with around 40% occurring only once. The sequenced material came from blood. These TCRs come from a woman aged 55-69 years in good health.

The V and J genes are TRBV7-2 and TRBJ1-2; D remains ambiguous. The germline V gene has CDR1 SGHTA and CDR2 FQGNSA. Trimming removed 1 base at V and 4 bases at J, with 16 bases between. CDR3 size: 16 residues. CDR3 loop: CASSLDLLAVSYGYTF. The CDR3 nucleotides are TGTGCCAGCAGCTTAGATCTCCTCGCAGTCAGCTATGGCTACACCTTC.

Details on this clonotype: A much larger clone differs from this one at a single base, so this may be a read error. The V gene is TRBV6-6, the J gene TRBJ2-3, with TRBD2 as a possible D gene (5 bases). The germline CDR1 and CDR2 sequences are MNHNY and SVGAGI (reference sequence). The CDR3 spans 14 residues. CDR3 sequence: CAGSSGRSTDTQYF. The CDR3 DNA is TGTGCCGGCAGCAGCGGCCGTAGCACAGATACGCAGTATTTT.

The CDR3 coding sequence is TGTGCCAGCAGTGCGCCTCTGCCCCAAGAGACCCAGTACTTC. This translates into CASSAPLPQETQYF. The chain joins TRBV6-2 or TRBV6-3 to TRBJ2-5; D call uncertain. CDR1 is MNHEY and CDR2 is SVGEGT in the germline V gene. Trimming removed 5 bases at V and 1 base at J, with 11 bases between. The CDR3 totals 14 residues.

This clonotype was seen only a few times. J is TRBJ1-5 and V is TRBV11-3; no clear D gene. The CDR3 length is 13 residues. Trimming removed 5 bases at V and 6 bases at J, with 11 bases between. CDR1 SGHNT and CDR2 YENEEA come from the germline V gene. The DNA of the CDR3 is TGTGCCAGCAGCAACGGGGATCGTCAGCCCCAGCATTTT. This gives the protein CASSNGDRQPQHF.

DNA of the CDR3: TGTGCCAGCAGGGGAGATCTCGGCTGCGAGCAGTACTTC. Translation gives CASRGDLGCEQYF. The chain recombines TRBV12-3 or TRBV12-4 with TRBJ2-7; TRBD2 is a possible D gene (5 bases). Trimming cost V 6 bases and J 6 bases, with 15 bases left between them. The CDR3 covers 13 residues.

The chain joins TRBV29-1 to TRBJ2-5; TRBD2 matches at 12 bases. Germline-derived CDR1 and CDR2 are SQVTM and ANQGSEA. The CDR3 is 14 amino acids. Unmatched junction bases numbered 10, after V lost 8 bases and J lost 6 bases. CDR3 amino acids: CSFLLAGGAKTQYF. CDR3 bases: TGCAGCTTCCTACTAGCGGGAGGTGCGAAGACCCAGTACTTC.

V and J are TRBV19 and TRBJ1-2, with D tentatively TRBD1 (6 bases). The CDR3 is made up of 13 amino acids. V lost 3 bases and J 4 bases, leaving 9 bases between the germline ends. Germline V gene sequence: CDR1 LNHDA, CDR2 SQIVND (reference sequence). The DNA of the CDR3 is TGTGCCAGTAGTATGGACAGAACCTATGGCTACACCTTC. Its protein product is CASSMDRTYGYTF.

The sample holds a few counts of this clonotype. The chain couples TRBV12-5 to TRBJ1-6; D remains ambiguous. CDR1 is LGHNT and CDR2 is FRNRAP in the germline V gene. This CDR3 region has 15 residues. The V and J ends lost 1 base and 0 bases respectively, with 4 bases between them. The CDR3 sequence is CASGLGSSYNSPLHF. The CDR3 nucleotides read TGTGCTAGTGGTTTGGGGAGCTCCTATAATTCACCCCTCCACTTT.

This chain uses TRBV29-1 with TRBJ2-7; 9 bases fit TRBD1. The J call is uncertain, as TRBJ2-5 better fits the DNA end. The CDR3 loop spans 13 amino acids. Germline lookup yields CDR1 SQVTM and CDR2 ANQGSEA. CDR3 bases: TGCAGCACGCCACGGACAGGGGACGAGACCCAGTACTTC. Encoded protein: CSTPRTGDETQYF.

This clonotype was seen only a few times. The chain carries TRBV6-2 or TRBV6-3 and TRBJ2-1; D could derive from TRBD1 or TRBD2 (5 bases each). Trimming cost V 5 bases and J 9 bases, with 14 bases left between them. There are 13 residues in the CDR3. Germline assignment: CDR1 MNHEY and CDR2 SVGEGT. CDR3 residues: CASSHRDDREQFF. CDR3 sequence (DNA): TGTGCCAGCAGTCACCGGGACGATCGTGAGCAGTTCTTC.

The chain employs TRBV6-5 and TRBJ1-2; 9 nucleotides align to TRBD1. Trimming took 8 bases from V and 5 from J; bases not matched to a gene: 9. Germline V gene lookup returns CDR1 MNHEY and CDR2 SVGAGI. The CDR3 is 14 amino acids. CDR3 in amino acids: CASSGGDRVYGYTF. The CDR3 DNA is TGTGCCAGCTCGGGCGGGGACAGGGTTTATGGCTACACCTTC.

This sequence joins TRBV20-1 and TRBJ2-1; the D gene could be TRBD1 or TRBD2 (5 bases each). In germline, CDR1 is DFQATT, CDR2 SNEGSKA (reference sequence). The length of the CDR3 is 14 residues. The ends were cut back, 4 bases at V and 1 base at J, with 11 bases in the middle. The CDR3 sequence: CSAKGPGSYNEQFF. As DNA, the CDR3 is TGCAGTGCTAAGGGACCGGGGTCCTACAATGAGCAGTTCTTC.

This clonotype was detected many times. The chain carries TRBV6-2 or TRBV6-3 and TRBJ2-1, with D maybe TRBD1 (5 bases). The CDR3 loop spans 16 amino acids. CDR1 and CDR2 (germline): MNHEY, SVGEGT. V shed 3 bases and J shed 3 bases, with 15 bases lying between them. The CDR3 DNA reads as TGTGCCAGCAGTTATGGGGTCGGACAAATCTACAATGAGCAGTTCTTC. This codes for CASSYGVGQIYNEQFF.

This rearrangement joins TRBV4-3 to TRBJ2-1, with D possibly matching TRBD2 (5 bases). The closer fit of TRBJ2-7 to the DNA end suggests the J call may be wrong. Germline V gene sequence: CDR1 LGHNA, CDR2 YSLEER. The CDR3 is made up of 16 amino acids. DNA of the CDR3: TGCGCCAGCAGCCAAGCTGGTGGGAGCTCCTACAATGAGCAGTACTTC. Translated: CASSQAGGSSYNEQYF.

This clonotype has a handful of counts. The chain links TRBV4-3 to TRBJ2-2; D might be TRBD1 (6 bases). The CDR3 contains 16 residues. CDR1 is LGHNA, CDR2 YSLEER, per germline. Trimming stripped 4 bases from V and 5 bases from J, with 17 bases between. CDR3 loop: CASSPKSRGRTGELFF. The CDR3 nucleotides are TGCGCCAGCAGCCCAAAGTCCAGGGGCAGAACCGGGGAGCTGTTTTTT.

As for this clonotype: A much more abundant neighbour one base away suggests this may be a read error. The CDR3 reads CASSASGVISEQYF. The CDR3 bases are TGTGCCAGCAGCGCTAGCGGAGTTATCAGTGAGCAGTACTTC. The chain combines TRBV7-8 with TRBJ2-1; 7 bases line up with TRBD2. The J call is doubtful: the DNA matches TRBJ2-7 better. Germline lookup yields CDR1 SGHVS and CDR2 FQNEAQ. The length of the CDR3 is 14 residues.

This clonotype came up many times. This rearrangement joins TRBV7-9 to TRBJ2-1, with 7 bases fitting TRBD1. V gave up 4 bases and J gave up 7 bases; unmatched junction bases: 7. The germline gives CDR1 SEHNR, CDR2 FQNEAQ (reference sequence). The CDR3 loop spans 14 amino acids. DNA of the CDR3: TGTGCCAGCAGCTCTAAGCTGACAGGGAATGAGCAGTTCTTC. This codes for CASSSKLTGNEQFF. The complete variable domain, with remaining parts taken from reference TRBV7-9 and TRBJ2-1, reads DTGVSQNPRHKITKRGQNVTFRCDPISEHNRLYWYRQTLGQGPEFLTYFQNEAQLEKSRLLSDRFSAERPKGSFSTLEIQRTEQGDSAMYLCASSSKLTGNEQFFGPGTRLTVL.

With regard to this clonotype: This clone may be a read error of a much larger clone one base away. The chain has TRBV7-2 and TRBJ2-7; TRBD1 matches 9 bases. The CDR3 loop spans 13 amino acids. V lost 5 bases to trimming and J lost 10 bases; unmatched junction nucleotides: 9. The germline CDR1 and CDR2 sequences are SGHTA and FQGNSA. CDR3 coding DNA: TGTGCCAGCAGCCCGGGACAGGGTGAGGCCCAGTACTTC. Its translation: CASSPGQGEAQYF. The variable domain in full, completed from reference TRBV7-2 and TRBJ2-7, reads GAGVSQSPSNKVTEKGKDVELRCDPISGHTALYWYRQSLGQGLEFLIYFQGNSAPDKSGLPSDRFSAERTGGSVSTLTIQRTQQEDSAVYLCASSPGQGEAQYFGPGTRLTVT.

This chain connects TRBV3-1 to TRBJ1-1; D is possibly TRBD1 (6 bases). The CDR3 runs to 14 residues. The germline V and J ends were trimmed by 5 bases and 9 bases, with 19 bases remaining between them. Germline-derived CDR1 and CDR2 are LGHDT and YNNKEL (reference sequence). CDR3 bases: TGTGCCAGCAGCGCCCCCCAGACAGGATTACAAGCTTTCTTT. It codes for CASSAPQTGLQAFF.

This clonotype was picked up many times. The V gene is TRBV6-2 or TRBV6-3, the J gene TRBJ2-1; a weak D match, TRBD2 (6 bases). V lost 3 bases and J 6 bases, leaving 15 bases between the germline ends. This CDR3 has 15 residues. The V gene's germline CDR1 is MNHEY and CDR2 SVGEGT. CDR3 nucleotides: TGTGCCAGCAGTTATTTAGTACTAGCTGCCAATGAGCAGTTCTTC. Translation gives CASSYLVLAANEQFF.

The rearrangement joins TRBV20-1 to TRBJ2-4, with 13 bases that match TRBD2. The CDR3 consists of 14 residues. V dropped 5 bases and J dropped 13; count of bases not matched to a gene: 11. Germline V lookup: CDR1 DFQATT, CDR2 SNEGSKA (reference sequence). DNA of the CDR3: TGCAGTGCTGGAGGGACTAGCGGGGAGGGGGAGCAGTACTTC. Translating it yields CSAGGTSGEGEQYF.

In its sample, this clonotype was seen a few times. The V call is TRBV10-3, the J call TRBJ2-3; D remains unclear. This CDR3 has 12 amino acids. The germline CDR1 and CDR2 sequences are ENHRY and SYGVKD. V was trimmed by 4 bases and J by 4 bases, leaving 6 bases between them. CDR3 in DNA: TGTGCCATCAGTGTAAATTCAGATACGCAGTATTTT. It yields the protein CAISVNSDTQYF.

V gene TRBV7-2 combines with J gene TRBJ2-7; the match to TRBD2 covers 8 bases. The CDR3 is made up of 17 amino acids. Germline CDR1 reads SGHTA; CDR2 reads FQGNSA. The J segment lost 0 bases and the V segment lost 3 bases, leaving 10 bases of the junction unmatched. The CDR3 nucleotides read TGTGCCAGCAGCTTCTCGGGAGGGGGGTTAAGCTCCTACGAGCAGTACTTC. It encodes CASSFSGGGLSSYEQYF.

The chain employs TRBV6-1 and TRBJ2-3; 10 bases are a match to TRBD1. After removal of 1 base from V and 4 bases from J, the junction contained 8 bases not matched to a gene. Germline V gives CDR1 MNHNS, CDR2 SASEGT. This CDR3 is 17 amino acids long. In DNA form, the CDR3 reads TGTGCCAGCAGTGAAGTGGCCGGGACAGGGGCGGCAGATACGCAGTATTTT. Its translation is CASSEVAGTGAADTQYF.

The chain couples TRBV5-1 to TRBJ2-5; D may be TRBD1 or TRBD2 (5 bases each). Germline loops: CDR1 SGHRS, CDR2 YFSETQ. This CDR3 contains 13 residues. Between the trimmed V and J ends, which lost 0 bases and 11 bases, there was a span of 14 bases. In nucleotides, the CDR3 is TGCGCCAGCAGCTTGGGAGGGGTCTCGGAGCAGTACTTC. It specifies CASSLGGVSEQYF.

This clonotype was counted only a few times. The V call is TRBV20-1, the J call TRBJ2-5; TRBD2 aligns across 7 bases. CDR3 length: 14 amino acids. Germline values: CDR1 DFQATT, CDR2 SNEGSKA (reference sequence). The junction had 9 bases not matched to a gene; V was cut back by 7 bases and J by 1 base. The CDR3 DNA is TGCAGTGTTCCCCCGGTAGCGGGCCAAGAGACCCAGTACTTC. Translation gives CSVPPVAGQETQYF.

The count of this clonotype is one. V and J are TRBV5-1 and TRBJ1-3; the D gene is possibly TRBD1 (6 bases). The length of the CDR3 is 16 residues. The ends were cut back, 3 bases at V and 0 bases at J, with 13 bases in the middle. Germline assignment: CDR1 SGHRS and CDR2 YFSETQ. The CDR3, as DNA: TGCGCCAGCAGCTCGGCAGGGGCCTTCTCTGGAAACACCATATATTTT. It translates to CASSSAGAFSGNTIYF.

This clonotype was recorded a few times. V and J are TRBV14 and TRBJ2-7, with D unresolved. V lost 0 bases, J lost 0 bases, and 9 bases lay in between. Germline-derived CDR1 and CDR2 are SGHDN and FVKESK. This CDR3 spans 15 amino acids. For the CDR3, the DNA is TGTGCCAGCAGCCAAGAGCAAGTCCCCTCCTACGAGCAGTACTTC. Translation: CASSQEQVPSYEQYF.

This clonotype showed up just a few times. V is TRBV27 and J is TRBJ2-3; D unresolved. Trimming left V 2 bases short and J 1 base short, with 16 bases between. The CDR3 runs 17 residues. CDR1 and CDR2 (germline): MNHEY, SMNVEV (reference sequence). CDR3 sequence: CASSLRPATRGTDTQYF. The CDR3 bases are TGTGCCAGCAGTTTAAGACCGGCGACCCGGGGCACAGATACGCAGTATTTT.